These 30 T cell receptor beta chains share one sample of origin, sequenced in a study of T-cell memory formation after mild COVID-19. TCRdb processed the 5' RACE reads anew with MiXCR; each CDR3 protein has one entry. The sample consists of around 340,000 distinct CDR3 sequences, approximately 21% of them appearing once. Sequenced sample: PBMCs or a T cell subset sorted from them (not recorded which). Receptor source: an adult woman who had mild COVID-19 (a few samples of this study predate the infection). Cell type and time point are not known.

This rearrangement joins TRBV9 to TRBJ2-5; TRBD1 aligns across 10 bases. In germline, CDR1 is SGDLS, CDR2 YYNGEE. This CDR3 spans 15 amino acids. Unmatched junction bases numbered 6, after V lost 3 bases and J lost 4 bases. The chain's CDR3 is CASSGGQGLGETQYF. As DNA, the CDR3 is TGTGCCAGCAGCGGGGGACAGGGGTTAGGAGAGACCCAGTACTTC.

There are a few counts of this clonotype. The chain couples TRBV15 to TRBJ2-7; D is unresolved. The CDR3 is 14 amino acids. V lost 0 bases, J lost 4 bases, and 10 bases lay in between. Germline CDR1 LNHNV, CDR2 YYDKDF (reference sequence). CDR3 loop: CATSRDDQPYEQYF. The CDR3 DNA follows: TGTGCCACCAGCAGAGATGATCAGCCGTACGAGCAGTACTTC.

This chain uses TRBV19 with TRBJ1-1, with TRBD1 identical over 9 bases. The germline gives CDR1 LNHDA, CDR2 SQIVND (reference sequence). The CDR3 is 14 amino acids. The ends lost 7 bases at V and 5 bases at J; junction bases unmatched: 8. The CDR3 loop is CASKRDRVATEAFF. The CDR3 coding sequence is TGTGCCAGTAAGAGGGACAGGGTCGCGACTGAAGCTTTCTTT.

This rearrangement joins TRBV7-2 to TRBJ2-7; 8 nucleotides match TRBD2. CDR1 and CDR2 (germline): SGHTA, FQGNSA. This CDR3 comprises 16 residues. After removal of 3 bases from V and 2 bases from J, the junction contained 9 bases not matched to a gene. The CDR3 reads CASSLSAGGSPYEQYF. The DNA for the CDR3 is TGTGCCAGCAGCTTGTCCGCGGGAGGATCCCCCTACGAGCAGTACTTC.

This clonotype was detected ten times or more. This chain connects TRBV12-3 or TRBV12-4 to TRBJ2-2; 7 bases map to TRBD2. Losses at the gene ends were 6 bases for V and 4 bases for J; bases not matched to a gene: 8. CDR3 size: 15 residues. The CDR3 DNA sequence: TGTGCCAGCAGCCGACCGGGACTATCCACCGGGGAGCTGTTTTTT. The encoded protein is CASSRPGLSTGELFF.

The chain links TRBV12-3 or TRBV12-4 to TRBJ2-2, with a tentative D call TRBD1 (6 bases). The CDR3 covers 15 residues. V lost 6 bases and J 1 base, leaving 12 bases between the germline ends. Written as DNA, the CDR3 is TGTGCCAGCAGACCCAGGGGCCTGAACACCGGGGAGCTGTTTTTT. Protein product: CASRPRGLNTGELFF.

The V and J genes are TRBV5-1 and TRBJ1-6, with 9 bases lining up with TRBD1. J gave up 10 bases and V 0 bases, and 5 bases lay outside the gene matches. CDR3 size: 15 residues. Germline CDR1 SGHRS, CDR2 YFSETQ. The CDR3 reads CASSLGGQGESPLHF. Here the CDR3 DNA reads TGCGCCAGCAGCTTGGGGGGACAGGGTGAATCACCCCTCCACTTT.

This clonotype was seen a few times. The chain carries TRBV5-1 and TRBJ2-2, with 7 bases matching TRBD2. Looked up from germline, CDR1 is SGHRS and CDR2 is YFSETQ. The CDR3 is 16 amino acids. V lost 0 bases and J lost 2; bases outside the gene matches: 4. CDR3 DNA: TGCGCCAGCAGCTTGGGGCCTAGCGGCAACACCGGGGAGCTGTTTTTT. As protein: CASSLGPSGNTGELFF.

Note on this clonotype: This may arise from a read error, as a much more abundant clone is one base away. The CDR3 loop is CSAGGTQRNIQYF. In DNA form, the CDR3 reads TGCAGTGCTGGAGGCACACAGCGAAACATTCAGTACTTC. V gene TRBV20-1 combines with J gene TRBJ2-4, with TRBD2 as a possible D gene (5 bases). Germline CDR1 DFQATT, CDR2 SNEGSKA (reference sequence). This CDR3 contains 13 residues. The V end was cut by 5 bases, the J end by 6 bases, with 14 bases between.

This clonotype was seen repeatedly, ten times or more. The rearrangement links TRBV12-3 or TRBV12-4 to TRBJ2-7; D may be TRBD2 (7 bases). This CDR3 comprises 14 residues. Trimming took off 5 bases at V and 3 bases at J, with 14 bases between the two ends. The CDR3 spells CASSGLVGGYEQYF. The DNA of the CDR3 is TGTGCCAGCAGTGGACTAGTAGGGGGCTACGAGCAGTACTTC.

V gene TRBV18 combines with J gene TRBJ1-1; D is unresolved. CDR1 is KGHSH, CDR2 LQKENI, per germline. The CDR3 has 18 residues. The V and J ends lost 6 bases and 4 bases respectively, with 27 bases between them. The CDR3 region has the DNA TGTGCCAGCTCTCCGGCTATCGATCGAACGTTCTTGGGCACTGAAGCTTTCTTT. Its protein is CASSPAIDRTFLGTEAFF. Complete variable domain (other parts from reference TRBV18 and TRBJ1-1): NAGVMQNPRHLVRRRGQEARLRCSPMKGHSHVYWYRQLPEEGLKFMVYLQKENIIDESGMPKERFSAEFPKEGPSILRIQQVVRGDSAAYFCASSPAIDRTFLGTEAFFGQGTRLTVV.

The chain combines TRBV20-1 with TRBJ1-5, with D possibly matching TRBD1 (5 bases). Deletions cut 6 bases from V and 7 bases from J, with 16 bases between. Germline V lookup: CDR1 DFQATT, CDR2 SNEGSKA (reference sequence). This CDR3 spans 13 amino acids. The DNA for the CDR3 is TGCAGTGCGACCGCTTCAGGGTGGCAGCCCCAGCATTTT. Its translation: CSATASGWQPQHF.

This clonotype was observed a handful of times. The V and J genes are TRBV20-1 and TRBJ2-7; D gene unclear. In germline, CDR1 is DFQATT, CDR2 SNEGSKA (reference sequence). The germline V and J ends were trimmed by 5 bases and 5 bases, with 10 bases remaining between them. The CDR3 loop spans 11 amino acids. The CDR3 DNA reads TGCAGTGCTGTTACGCTTCACGAGCAGTACTTC. This translates into CSAVTLHEQYF.

CDR3 nucleotide sequence: TGTGCCAGCAGACCCGACAGATCTAGCAATCAGCCCCAGCATTTT. Translating it yields CASRPDRSSNQPQHF. V and J are TRBV6-5 and TRBJ1-5, with TRBD1 as a possible D gene (5 bases). Trimming removed 6 bases from V and 0 bases from J, with 12 bases in between. The germline V gene has CDR1 MNHEY and CDR2 SVGAGI. The CDR3 runs to 15 residues.

The chain couples TRBV4-1 to TRBJ1-1; D gene unclear. The CDR3 has 14 residues. The germline CDR1 and CDR2 sequences are MGHRA and YSYEKL. Trimming pared 0 bases from V and 6 bases from J, leaving 11 bases between. The CDR3, as DNA: TGCGCCAGCAGCCAAGAGATCGGGGAGGCTGAAGCTTTCTTT. This translates into CASSQEIGEAEAFF.

The chain employs TRBV5-1 and TRBJ2-7, with 15 bases matching TRBD2. Per germline, CDR1 SGHRS and CDR2 YFSETQ. The CDR3 totals 22 residues. With 4 bases clipped from V and 0 bases from J, the junction kept 20 bases outside the gene matches. The CDR3 sequence: CASSHRGQGARTSGRASYEQYF. The CDR3 bases are TGCGCCAGCAGCCACCGCGGACAGGGGGCCCGGACTAGCGGGAGGGCCTCCTACGAGCAGTACTTC. Together with reference TRBV5-1 and TRBJ2-7, the CDR3 gives the full variable domain: KAGVTQTPRYLIKTRGQQVTLSCSPISGHRSVSWYQQTPGQGLQFLFEYFSETQRNKGNFPGRFSGRQFSNSRSEMNVSTLELGDSALYLCASSHRGQGARTSGRASYEQYFGPGTRLTVT.

The chain is built from TRBV12-3 or TRBV12-4 and TRBJ1-2, with D unresolved. The CDR3 runs 13 residues. The V end was cut by 6 bases, the J end by 4 bases, with 12 bases between. CDR3 DNA: TGTGCCAGCAGCAGAGACATAGGCTATGGCTACACCTTC. It encodes CASSRDIGYGYTF.

The V gene is TRBV24-1, the J gene TRBJ1-5; D is undetermined. CDR1 and CDR2 from the germline V gene are KGHDR and SFDVKD. Trimming left V 5 bases short and J 5 bases short, with 6 bases between. The CDR3 is 12 residues long. The CDR3 is CATSGPDQPQHF. The CDR3 DNA follows: TGTGCCACCAGTGGTCCCGATCAGCCCCAGCATTTT.

Only a few counts were recorded for this clonotype. The chain recombines TRBV5-1 with TRBJ2-7; D call uncertain. Germline V gene lookup returns CDR1 SGHRS and CDR2 YFSETQ. Trimming stripped 1 base from V and 7 bases from J, with 6 bases between. This CDR3 comprises 11 residues. The CDR3 loop reads CASSLNGEQYF. CDR3 in DNA: TGCGCCAGCAGCTTGAACGGGGAGCAGTACTTC. The full variable domain, with the rest looked up from reference TRBV5-1 and TRBJ2-7, is KAGVTQTPRYLIKTRGQQVTLSCSPISGHRSVSWYQQTPGQGLQFLFEYFSETQRNKGNFPGRFSGRQFSNSRSEMNVSTLELGDSALYLCASSLNGEQYFGPGTRLTVT.

The chain combines TRBV6-5 with TRBJ2-1; D tentatively fits TRBD1 or TRBD2 (5 bases each). Germline-derived CDR1 and CDR2 are MNHEY and SVGAGI. Between the trimmed V and J ends, which lost 2 bases and 4 bases, there was a span of 12 bases. The CDR3 runs 15 residues. DNA for the CDR3: TGTGCCAGCAGTTACGTCCAGGGACCGTACAATGAGCAGTTCTTC. Protein: CASSYVQGPYNEQFF.

This clonotype was recorded at least ten times. This rearrangement joins TRBV4-2 to TRBJ2-1, with 8 nucleotides matching TRBD2. CDR1 and CDR2 from the germline V gene are LGHNA and YNFKEQ. The CDR3 has 16 amino acids. V was clipped by 0 bases and J by 9 bases; unmatched bases: 10. The CDR3 DNA sequence: TGTGCCAGCAGCCAAGAAGGGACTAGTGGGAGTAGTGAGCAGTTCTTC. Its protein product is CASSQEGTSGSSEQFF.

V gene TRBV29-1 combines with J gene TRBJ2-3, with TRBD1 matching over 8 bases. The length of the CDR3 is 14 residues. Germline values: CDR1 SQVTM, CDR2 ANQGSEA. The junction had 6 bases not matched to a gene; V was cut back by 3 bases and J by 4 bases. This CDR3 is CSVEGRGRPDTQYF. CDR3 nucleotides: TGCAGCGTTGAGGGCAGGGGGCGACCAGATACGCAGTATTTT.

This clonotype was picked up a small number of times. The chain carries TRBV20-1 and TRBJ1-2; D is undetermined. This CDR3 has 17 amino acids. Germline lookup yields CDR1 DFQATT and CDR2 SNEGSKA (reference sequence). The V gene lost 0 bases and the J gene lost 6 bases, with 23 bases spanning the gap. CDR3 loop: CSAREARPGRFHNGYTF. CDR3 sequence (DNA): TGCAGTGCTAGAGAGGCAAGACCCGGACGTTTCCATAATGGCTACACCTTC.

The rearrangement joins TRBV6-2 or TRBV6-3 to TRBJ2-5; 9 bases match TRBD2. After removal of 8 bases from V and 5 bases from J, the junction contained 3 bases not matched to a gene. Germline lookup yields CDR1 MNHEY and CDR2 SVGEGT. The CDR3 totals 12 residues. The CDR3: CASGTSRETQYF. CDR3 nucleotides: TGTGCCAGCGGGACTAGCAGGGAGACCCAGTACTTC.

The chain employs TRBV7-6 and TRBJ1-4, with 8 bases identical to TRBD1. V dropped 3 bases and J dropped 4; count of bases not matched to a gene: 4. CDR3 size: 15 residues. Germline V gene data show CDR1 as SGHVS and CDR2 as FNYEAQ. CDR3 sequence reads: CASSLRTGSNEKLFF. The CDR3 DNA follows: TGTGCCAGCAGCTTGCGGACAGGGAGTAATGAAAAACTGTTTTTT.

This chain connects TRBV6-5 to TRBJ1-2, with 10 bases matching TRBD1. This CDR3 region has 15 residues. Germline lookup yields CDR1 MNHEY and CDR2 SVGAGI. The V and J ends lost 5 bases and 3 bases, in that order; junction bases with no gene match: 6. The CDR3 protein is CASSTRDRGHYGYTF. The DNA of the CDR3 is TGTGCCAGCAGTACCCGGGACAGGGGACACTATGGCTACACCTTC.

This clonotype was counted only a few times. This chain joins TRBV4-1 and TRBJ2-7, with 10 bases matching TRBD1. Trimming removed 3 bases from V and 7 bases from J; junction bases left unmatched: 12. The CDR3 extends over 16 amino acids. Germline loops: CDR1 MGHRA, CDR2 YSYEKL. CDR3 region: CASSQAPGQGDEEQYF. Here the CDR3 DNA reads TGCGCCAGCAGCCAGGCCCCTGGACAGGGGGATGAAGAGCAGTACTTC.

This clonotype occurred a few times. The rearrangement uses TRBV5-1 and TRBJ2-3, with TRBD2 as a possible D gene (7 bases). Trimming shortened V by 5 bases and J by 2 bases, and 15 bases separated the two germline ends. In germline, CDR1 is SGHRS, CDR2 YFSETQ. This CDR3 has 15 residues. The DNA for the CDR3 is TGCGCCAGCAGGTCTGGGGGGGCCGACACAGATACGCAGTATTTT. Translated: CASRSGGADTDTQYF.

The CDR3 here is CSAGLAGLSTDTQYF. In DNA, the CDR3 is TGCAGCGCGGGACTAGCGGGACTAAGCACAGATACGCAGTATTTT. The chain couples TRBV29-1 to TRBJ2-3; 13 positions match TRBD2. The CDR3 covers 15 residues. The germline gives CDR1 SQVTM, CDR2 ANQGSEA. With V trimmed by 7 bases and J by 0 bases, 4 bases remained unmatched.

As to this clonotype: Its ends do not fully match the called genes, so a read error is possible. This chain joins TRBV9 and TRBJ2-7; a possible D gene is TRBD1 (5 bases). The CDR3 is 16 amino acids. Germline lookup yields CDR1 SGDLS and CDR2 YYNGEE. For the CDR3, the DNA is TGTGTCAGCAGCTCTCCAGAAACAGGTGGGGCCTACGAGCAGTACTTC. This sequence encodes CVSSSPETGGAYEQYF.